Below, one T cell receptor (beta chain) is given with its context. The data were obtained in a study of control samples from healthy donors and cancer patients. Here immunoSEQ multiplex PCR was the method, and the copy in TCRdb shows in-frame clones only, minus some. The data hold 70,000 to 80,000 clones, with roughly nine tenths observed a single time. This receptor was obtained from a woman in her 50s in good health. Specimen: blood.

CDR3 in DNA: TGCAGTGCTAGTGACAGCGGCTTCTACAATGAGCAGTTCTTC. Amino acid sequence: CSASDSGFYNEQFF. This chain joins TRBV20-1 and TRBJ2-1; D is perhaps TRBD1 or TRBD2 (5 bases each). Germline V gives CDR1 DFQATT, CDR2 SNEGSKA (reference sequence). V lost 3 bases and J lost 3, with 12 bases in between. The CDR3 is 14 amino acids.